The clone carrying this T cell receptor beta chain was observed once. The source of the sample is a study of T cell clonotyping in hematopoietic cell transplantation. The time point: recipient sample about 28 days before transplant, after cytoreduction. Sequenced by immunoSEQ multiplex PCR; TCRdb stores in-frame clones only, minus some. The sample carries tens of thousands of clones, around 93% recorded once. CDR1 and CDR2 from the germline V gene are LNHDA and SQIVND (reference sequence). The ends lost 4 bases at V and 7 bases at J; junction bases unmatched: 8. The CDR3 totals 16 residues. V usage is TRBV19 and J usage is TRBJ2-1, with 12 bases lining up with TRBD2. The specimen was peripheral blood mononuclear cells, collected before stem cell transplant. The receptor's source is a man aged 45 to 65 with acute myeloid leukemia. Some clones in this sample may be carry-over from other donors' samples. The CDR3 sequence is CASSTPLAGGGNEQFF. CDR3 DNA: TGTGCCAGTAGTACCCCACTAGCGGGGGGAGGTAATGAGCAGTTCTTC.